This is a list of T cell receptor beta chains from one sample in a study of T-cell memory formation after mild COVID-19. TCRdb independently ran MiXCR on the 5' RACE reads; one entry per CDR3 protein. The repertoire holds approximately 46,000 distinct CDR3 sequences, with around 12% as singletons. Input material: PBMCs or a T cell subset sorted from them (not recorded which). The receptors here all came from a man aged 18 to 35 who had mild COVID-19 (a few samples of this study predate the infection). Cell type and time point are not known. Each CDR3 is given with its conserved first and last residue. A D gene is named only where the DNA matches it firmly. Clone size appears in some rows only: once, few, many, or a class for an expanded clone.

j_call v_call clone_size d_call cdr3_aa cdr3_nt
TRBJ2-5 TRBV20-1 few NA CSARDVGGQETQYF TGCAGTGCTAGAGATGTGGGGGGACAAGAGACCCAGTACTTC
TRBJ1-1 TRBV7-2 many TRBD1 CASSPQGAAEAFF TGTGCCAGCAGCCCGCAGGGGGCAGCTGAAGCTTTCTTT
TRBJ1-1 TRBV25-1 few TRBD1 CASRRQGPNTEAFF TGTGCCAGCCGCAGACAGGGGCCGAACACTGAAGCTTTCTTT
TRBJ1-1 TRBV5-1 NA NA CASSLFSGSPNTEAFF TGCGCCAGCAGCTTGTTCTCGGGTTCCCCGAACACTGAAGCTTTCTTT
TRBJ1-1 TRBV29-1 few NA CSVDRHSPEAFF TGCAGCGTTGACCGGCACTCCCCTGAAGCTTTCTTT
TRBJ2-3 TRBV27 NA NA CASSLSPVASTDTQYF TGTGCCAGCAGTTTATCCCCCGTAGCTAGCACAGATACGCAGTATTTT
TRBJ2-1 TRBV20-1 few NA CSARDPGLSSYNEQFF TGCAGTGCTAGGGATCCGGGACTTAGCTCCTACAATGAGCAGTTCTTC
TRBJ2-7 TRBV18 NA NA CASSGTGDYEQYF TGTGCCAGCTCAGGGACGGGGGACTACGAGCAGTACTTC
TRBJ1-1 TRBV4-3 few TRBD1 CASSQALEGQGGKAFF TGCGCCAGCAGCCAGGCCCTCGAGGGGCAGGGGGGTAAAGCTTTCTTT
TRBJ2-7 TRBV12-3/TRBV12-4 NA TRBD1 CASSHGTGYEQYF TGTGCCAGCAGTCATGGGACAGGCTACGAGCAGTACTTC
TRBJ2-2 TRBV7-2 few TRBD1 CASSAGTGGTGELFF TGTGCCAGCAGCGCCGGGACAGGAGGCACCGGGGAGCTGTTTTTT
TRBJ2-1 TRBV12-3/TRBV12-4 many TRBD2 CASSLRRGGVQWQFF TGTGCCAGCAGTTTGCGGCGGGGGGGTGTCCAATGGCAGTTCTTC
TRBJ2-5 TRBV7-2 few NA CASSLTDPAWGGTQYF TGTGCCAGCAGCCTAACGGACCCAGCATGGGGAGGGACCCAGTACTTC
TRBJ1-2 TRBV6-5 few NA CASSYWGRYYTF TGTGCCAGCAGTTACTGGGGACGCTACTACACCTTC